A single sample is the source of the 29 T cell receptor beta chains below, sequenced in a study of T cells in Graves' hyperthyroidism and ophthalmopathy. TCR beta CDR3 sequences were amplified from RNA transcripts. The HTBI primer set served for first-round RT-PCR of the TCR CDR3. TCRdb recomputed calls from the multiplex PCR reads with MiXCR, one row per CDR3 protein. The sample consists of 600,000 or so distinct CDR3 sequences, under 20% of them appearing once. Input material: blood. The receptor set was obtained from a woman in her thirties with Graves' hyperthyroidism.

J is TRBJ2-2 and V is TRBV10-1; unclear D gene. V gave up 6 bases and J gave up 6 bases, with 5 bases separating them. The germline V gene encodes CDR1 WNHNN and CDR2 SYGVQD (reference sequence). The CDR3 loop spans 11 amino acids. CDR3 in amino acids: CASRGSGELFF. CDR3 sequence (DNA): TGCGCCAGCAGGGGGTCCGGGGAGCTGTTTTTT.

Ten or more counts support this clonotype. This chain uses TRBV27 with TRBJ2-3; D is tentatively TRBD1 or TRBD2 (6 bases each). CDR1 is MNHEY and CDR2 is SMNVEV in the germline V gene (reference sequence). The V end was cut by 5 bases, the J end by 1 base, with 16 bases between. The CDR3 has 16 amino acids. The CDR3 coding sequence is TGTGCCAGCAGTCCCTCCTGGGGGGCCCGCACAGATACGCAGTATTTT. It is translated as CASSPSWGARTDTQYF.

This clonotype was found many times. V gene TRBV7-2 combines with J gene TRBJ2-1, with D tentatively TRBD1 or TRBD2 (5 bases each). This CDR3 spans 18 amino acids. Germline V CDR1 and CDR2: SGHTA, FQGNSA. Trimming left V 4 bases short and J 4 bases short, with 23 bases between. CDR3 nucleotide sequence: TGTGCCAGCAGCTCCTCTATCGGCAGAGGGACCTCTTACAATGAGCAGTTCTTC. This gives the protein CASSSSIGRGTSYNEQFF.

The genes are TRBV28 and TRBJ1-4, with 9 bases lining up with TRBD1. From germline, CDR1 is MDHEN and CDR2 SYDVKM. The CDR3 loop spans 14 amino acids. The V and J ends lost 7 bases and 7 bases, in that order; junction bases with no gene match: 7. The CDR3 loop is CASKSGTGIEKLFF. As DNA, the CDR3 is TGTGCCAGCAAATCCGGGACAGGGATTGAAAAACTGTTTTTT.

This clonotype was seen a few times. The CDR3 nucleotides are TGTGCCAGCAAGCCGGAGGTTGCAGGGGCCAACGTCCTGACTTTC. Its translation is CASKPEVAGANVLTF. The chain joins TRBV28 to TRBJ2-6; perhaps TRBD2 as D (5 bases). Germline V gives CDR1 MDHEN, CDR2 SYDVKM. The CDR3 has 15 amino acids. V lost 7 bases to trimming and J lost 4 bases, with 14 bases between them. The full variable domain, completed using reference TRBV28 and TRBJ2-6, is DVKVTQSSRYLVKRTGEKVFLECVQDMDHENMFWYRQDPGLGLRLIYFSYDVKMKEKGDIPEGYSVSREKKERFSLILESASTNQTSMYLCASKPEVAGANVLTFGAGSRLTVL.

With respect to this clonotype: This sequence may be a read error, since a much larger clone differs from it by one base. This chain uses TRBV5-1 with TRBJ1-2; D is unresolved. CDR1 is SGHRS and CDR2 is YFSETQ in the germline V gene. CDR3 length: 13 residues. Written as DNA, the CDR3 is TGCGCCAGCAGCTTGGGGGGAATCTATGGCTGCACCTTC. This codes for CASSLGGIYGCTF.

This clonotype was detected ten times or more. J is TRBJ2-3 and V is TRBV5-1, with a tentative D call TRBD2 (6 bases). Germline loops: CDR1 SGHRS, CDR2 YFSETQ. The V and J ends lost 4 bases and 2 bases respectively, with 14 bases between them. The CDR3 has 15 residues. The CDR3 nucleotides are TGCGCCAGCAGCACCGGGACTGGAGACACAGATACGCAGTATTTT. This translates into CASSTGTGDTDTQYF.

The table lists this clonotype with many counts. V is TRBV24-1 and J is TRBJ2-2; the D is unclear. V shed 3 bases and J shed 4 bases, with 8 bases lying between them. This CDR3 has 14 amino acids. The V gene's germline CDR1 is KGHDR and CDR2 SFDVKD. The CDR3 coding sequence is TGTGCCACCAGTGATCCGGGTGTCACCGGGGAGCTGTTTTTT. Translated: CATSDPGVTGELFF.

Worth noting for this clonotype: Being one base from a much bigger clone, this may be a read error. The rearrangement uses TRBV6-1 and TRBJ2-3, with 7 bases matching TRBD2. J lost 6 bases, V lost 4 bases, and 1 base had no gene match. This CDR3 region has 12 residues. CDR1 and CDR2 from the germline V gene are MNHNS and SASEGT. As DNA, the CDR3 is TGTGCCAGCAGTGGGGGGGGGGATACGCAGTATTTT. Its protein is CASSGGGDTQYF.

The rearrangement joins TRBV19 to TRBJ2-2, with D unresolved. Germline CDR1 reads LNHDA; CDR2 reads SQIVND (reference sequence). The CDR3 consists of 14 residues. V shed 1 base and J shed 4 bases, with 7 bases lying between them. The CDR3 DNA reads TGTGCCAGTAGTATAGGTGGCCTCACCGGGGAGCTGTTTTTT. This sequence encodes CASSIGGLTGELFF.

In this sample, this clonotype turned up many times. This rearrangement joins TRBV6-1 to TRBJ2-7; D is possibly TRBD1 (6 bases). The CDR3 covers 16 residues. Trimming removed 6 bases from V and 2 bases from J, with 20 bases in between. Germline V gene lookup returns CDR1 MNHNS and CDR2 SASEGT. The CDR3 DNA sequence: TGTGCCAGCAGATCTTCCACAGGGAATTCGGCCTACGAGCAGTACTTC. This encodes CASRSSTGNSAYEQYF.

In its sample, this clonotype was seen many times. The chain employs TRBV27 and TRBJ2-1; 8 nucleotides align to TRBD1. Trimming at V came to 5 bases and at J to 3 bases, leaving 6 bases not matched to a gene. The CDR3 consists of 15 residues. CDR1 and CDR2 (germline): MNHEY, SMNVEV (reference sequence). DNA for the CDR3: TGTGCCAGCAGTCCCCTCGGACAGGGCTACAATGAGCAGTTCTTC. It yields the protein CASSPLGQGYNEQFF.

The sample holds many counts of this clonotype. The rearrangement links TRBV12-3 or TRBV12-4 to TRBJ1-4; possible D gene TRBD1, 5 bases. V lost 2 bases, J lost 4 bases, and 11 bases lay in between. This CDR3 has 15 residues. The CDR3 reads CASSLSGPDNEKLFF. The CDR3 bases are TGTGCCAGCAGTTTATCAGGGCCCGATAATGAAAAACTGTTTTTT.

The rearrangement joins TRBV30 to TRBJ1-3; D unclear. Trimming stripped 0 bases from V and 4 bases from J, with 4 bases between. There are 12 residues in the CDR3. CDR1 is GTSNPN and CDR2 is SVGIG in the germline V gene (reference sequence). The CDR3 sequence is CAWSVEGNTIYF. The CDR3 bases are TGTGCCTGGAGTGTGGAGGGAAACACCATATATTTT.

V gene TRBV3-1 combines with J gene TRBJ2-3; the match to TRBD2 covers 14 bases. The CDR3 covers 17 residues. Unmatched junction bases numbered 5, after V lost 2 bases and J lost 4 bases. Germline CDR1 LGHDT, CDR2 YNNKEL (reference sequence). The CDR3 bases are TGTGCCAGCAGCCAACCGGGACTAGCGGGAGCGGCAGATACGCAGTATTTT. This sequence encodes CASSQPGLAGAADTQYF.

The table lists this clonotype with many counts. The chain uses TRBV15 and TRBJ2-4, with 9 bases matching TRBD2. The trim removed 4 bases at V and 9 bases at J, leaving 7 bases unmatched. This CDR3 contains 14 residues. Looked up from germline, CDR1 is LNHNV and CDR2 is YYDKDF (reference sequence). Written as DNA, the CDR3 is TGTGCCACCAGCAATGGCGGGAGGGTGAGCATTCAGTACTTC. Protein product: CATSNGGRVSIQYF.

The sample holds a few counts of this clonotype. V is TRBV20-1 and J is TRBJ2-1; 11 bases are shared with TRBD2. V lost 6 bases to trimming and J lost 4 bases; unmatched junction nucleotides: 8. Germline V CDR1 and CDR2: DFQATT, SNEGSKA (reference sequence). The length of the CDR3 is 15 residues. The CDR3 DNA reads TGCAGTGCGGCGAGGACTAGCGGGTGGTACAATGAGCAGTTCTTC. It encodes CSAARTSGWYNEQFF.

This clonotype was observed many times. V is TRBV2 and J is TRBJ2-1; no reliable D call. Deletions cut 2 bases from V and 6 bases from J, with 5 bases between. This CDR3 has 12 residues. From germline, CDR1 is SNHLY and CDR2 FYNNEI. This CDR3 reads CASSELFNEQFF. Here the CDR3 DNA reads TGTGCCAGCAGTGAACTTTTCAATGAGCAGTTCTTC.

This clonotype was counted at least ten times. The CDR3 bases are TGTGCCAGCAGTTCCCGATCTGCCGGGGATGATCAGCCCCAGCATTTT. Amino acids: CASSSRSAGDDQPQHF. V is TRBV28 and J is TRBJ1-5; D gene uncertain. The germline V gene has CDR1 MDHEN and CDR2 SYDVKM. The V and J ends lost 4 bases and 5 bases respectively, with 18 bases between them. This CDR3 has 16 residues. Variable domain in full (rest from reference TRBV28 and TRBJ1-5): DVKVTQSSRYLVKRTGEKVFLECVQDMDHENMFWYRQDPGLGLRLIYFSYDVKMKEKGDIPEGYSVSREKKERFSLILESASTNQTSMYLCASSSRSAGDDQPQHFGDGTRLSIL.

This clonotype appeared many times. The rearrangement joins TRBV20-1 to TRBJ2-7; no definite D call. With 6 bases removed from V and 3 bases from J, the gap between germline ends came to 15 bases. CDR1 and CDR2 (germline): DFQATT, SNEGSKA (reference sequence). The CDR3 sequence is 13 residues long. The CDR3 sequence is CSAIRPEIYEQYF. The CDR3 DNA reads as TGCAGTGCGATACGGCCGGAAATCTACGAGCAGTACTTC.

Note on this clonotype: This may come from a read error, since a much larger clone is one base off. The CDR3 coding sequence is TGCAGCGTGGAGTCCGGGACAGCCAATGAGCAGTACTTC. As protein: CSVESGTANEQYF. This chain connects TRBV29-1 to TRBJ2-1; 7 bases are a match to TRBD1. The end of the DNA is better explained by TRBJ2-7, so the J call may be wrong. The CDR3 is 13 residues long. The germline CDR1 and CDR2 sequences are SQVTM and ANQGSEA.

This clonotype was observed many times. The rearrangement uses TRBV20-1 and TRBJ2-1; 9 bases line up with TRBD2. The CDR3 has 17 residues. Germline values: CDR1 DFQATT, CDR2 SNEGSKA (reference sequence). V shed 0 bases and J 0 bases; nucleotides not matched to a gene: 6. CDR3 residues: CSARDSRGRASYNEQFF. DNA for the CDR3: TGCAGTGCTAGAGATTCTCGCGGGAGGGCCTCCTACAATGAGCAGTTCTTC.

The CDR3 DNA sequence: TGCAGTGCTAGCGGGGGGACAAAACGGCCAGCAAATAGCAATCAGCCCCAGCATTTT. It specifies CSASGGTKRPANSNQPQHF. The chain has TRBV20-1 and TRBJ1-5, with D possibly being TRBD1 (6 bases). V gave up 3 bases and J gave up 0 bases, with 24 bases separating them. The CDR3 has 19 residues. The V gene's germline CDR1 is DFQATT and CDR2 SNEGSKA (reference sequence).

This clonotype appeared many times. The V gene is TRBV20-1, the J gene TRBJ2-7; D call uncertain. V was cut by 6 bases and J by 7 bases, with 10 bases left in between. CDR3 length equals 10 residues. The germline CDR1 and CDR2 sequences are DFQATT and SNEGSKA (reference sequence). In nucleotides, the CDR3 is TGCAGTGCCCCCCACCCGGAGCAGTACTTC. It is translated as CSAPHPEQYF.

At least ten counts were recorded for this clonotype. The V call is TRBV28, the J call TRBJ1-2; D remains unclear. The germline V and J ends were trimmed by 6 bases and 8 bases, with 16 bases remaining between them. This CDR3 is built from 13 residues. Germline V gene lookup returns CDR1 MDHEN and CDR2 SYDVKM. The CDR3: CASSPGGHGGYTF. In DNA, the CDR3 is TGTGCCAGCAGCCCTGGAGGGCATGGCGGCTACACCTTC.

The gene calls are TRBV2 and TRBJ2-7; 10 bases agree with TRBD2. The germline CDR1 and CDR2 sequences are SNHLY and FYNNEI. J was trimmed by 6 bases and V by 9 bases; bases with no gene match: 23. The CDR3 contains 18 residues. The CDR3 DNA sequence: TGTGCCAGGGAATCCGGGACTAGCGCTACACATTACCCTCTCGAGCAGTACTTC. It is translated as CARESGTSATHYPLEQYF.

This clonotype was detected many times. The chain recombines TRBV6-1 with TRBJ1-2, with 12 nucleotides matching TRBD1. V dropped 8 bases and J dropped 5; count of bases not matched to a gene: 12. The length of the CDR3 is 16 residues. The germline V gene encodes CDR1 MNHNS and CDR2 SASEGT. The CDR3 region has the DNA TGTGCCAGCGACGCCGGGACAGGGGGCGGAGGTTATGGCTACACCTTC. Translated, it gives CASDAGTGGGGYGYTF.

The table lists this clonotype with many counts. The rearrangement joins TRBV29-1 to TRBJ2-1; weak D call: TRBD1 (6 bases). V lost 4 bases and J 2 bases, leaving 12 bases between the germline ends. This CDR3 region has 14 residues. Germline lookup yields CDR1 SQVTM and CDR2 ANQGSEA. The CDR3 sequence is CSVGGRVTYNEQFF. CDR3 in DNA: TGCAGCGTTGGGGGGCGGGTAACCTACAATGAGCAGTTCTTC.

In this sample, this clonotype turned up many times. The V and J genes are TRBV12-3 or TRBV12-4 and TRBJ1-1; 9 nucleotides line up with TRBD1. CDR3 length: 14 amino acids. The junction had 8 bases not matched to a gene; V was cut back by 9 bases and J by 3 bases. CDR3 in DNA: TGTGCCAGTACCACAGGGGGCAGGCACACTGAAGCTTTCTTT. It yields the protein CASTTGGRHTEAFF.